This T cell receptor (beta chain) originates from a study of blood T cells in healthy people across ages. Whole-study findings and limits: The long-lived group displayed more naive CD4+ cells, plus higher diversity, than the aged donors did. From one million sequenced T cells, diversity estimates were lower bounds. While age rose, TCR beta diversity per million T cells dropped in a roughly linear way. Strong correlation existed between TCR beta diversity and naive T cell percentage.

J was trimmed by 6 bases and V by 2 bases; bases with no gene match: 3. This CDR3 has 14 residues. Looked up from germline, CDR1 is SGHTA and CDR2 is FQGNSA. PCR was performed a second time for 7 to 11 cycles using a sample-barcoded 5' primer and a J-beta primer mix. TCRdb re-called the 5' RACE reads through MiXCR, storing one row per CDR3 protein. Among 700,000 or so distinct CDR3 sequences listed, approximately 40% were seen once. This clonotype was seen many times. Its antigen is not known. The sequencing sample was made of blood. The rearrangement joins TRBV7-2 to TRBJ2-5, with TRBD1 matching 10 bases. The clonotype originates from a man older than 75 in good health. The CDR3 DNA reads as TGTGCCAGCAGCTTACGGGACAGGGGAAAGACCCAGTACTTC. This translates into CASSLRDRGKTQYF. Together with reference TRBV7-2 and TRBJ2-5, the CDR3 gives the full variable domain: GAGVSQSPSNKVTEKGKDVELRCDPISGHTALYWYRQSLGQGLEFLIYFQGNSAPDKSGLPSDRFSAERTGGSVSTLTIQRTQQEDSAVYLCASSLRDRGKTQYFGPGTRLLVL.